These T cell receptor beta chains were read from a single sample in a study of blood T cell repertoires in COVID-19. Clones were sequenced by immunoSEQ multiplex PCR, and TCRdb holds only the in-frame ones, with some missing. The sample holds fewer than 100,000 clones, 84% seen once. Source material: peripheral blood. These receptors were taken from a woman aged 45-65 years with acute or convalescent COVID-19. The CDR3 runs from the conserved cysteine through the conserved F or W.

V | CDR3
TRBV6-2/TRBV6-3 | CASSAGRWGYTF
TRBV2 | CASSEPRGFNSEAFF
TRBV9 | CASSVQGQGSPLHF
TRBV2 | CASRAQGAGETQYF
TRBV11-2 | CASSSTGGNQPQHF
TRBV29-1 | CSEPGGPMNTGELFF
TRBV3-1/TRBV3-2 | CASSRENTEAFF
TRBV6-6 | CASSATEFNTEAFF
TRBV3-1/TRBV3-2 | CASSAAGTATNEKLFF
TRBV2 | CASTPREGAYEQYF